The 25 T cell receptor beta chains reported below all come from one sample, sequenced in a study of control samples from healthy donors and cancer patients. The repertoire was sequenced with immunoSEQ multiplex PCR; TCRdb's copy has only in-frame clones and lacks some. The data show about 53,000 clones, approximately 90% seen once. Sequenced: PBMCs. All receptors come from a man in his 60s with head and neck cancer.

This sequence joins TRBV30 and TRBJ2-3, with a weak D call TRBD2 (5 bases). Per germline, CDR1 GTSNPN and CDR2 SVGIG (reference sequence). This CDR3 comprises 13 residues. Trimming left V 7 bases short and J 4 bases short, with 15 bases between. The CDR3: CAYQNGVADTQYF. CDR3 nucleotides: TGTGCCTATCAGAACGGGGTGGCAGATACGCAGTATTTT.

The rearrangement links TRBV4-3 to TRBJ2-7; no clear D. Trimming removed 0 bases from V and 0 bases from J, with 9 bases in between. The V gene's germline CDR1 is LGHNA and CDR2 YSLEER. The CDR3 sequence is 15 residues long. CDR3 sequence: CASSQDPVSSYEQYF. CDR3 DNA: TGCGCCAGCAGCCAAGACCCAGTCAGCTCCTACGAGCAGTACTTC.

The V gene is TRBV6-1, the J gene TRBJ2-4; 7 positions agree with TRBD1. J gave up 6 bases and V 6 bases, and 2 bases lay outside the gene matches. This CDR3 spans 12 amino acids. The germline V gene has CDR1 MNHNS and CDR2 SASEGT. The CDR3: CASRAGGNIQYF. CDR3 DNA: TGTGCCAGCAGGGCAGGGGGAAACATTCAGTACTTC.

J is TRBJ2-5 and V is TRBV5-1; tentatively, D is TRBD1 (6 bases). The germline V gene has CDR1 SGHRS and CDR2 YFSETQ. Between the trimmed V and J ends, which lost 0 bases and 0 bases, there was a span of 9 bases. This CDR3 has 15 residues. The CDR3 reads CASSLGGQNQETQYF. The CDR3, as DNA: TGCGCCAGCAGCTTGGGAGGACAGAACCAAGAGACCCAGTACTTC.

V gene TRBV13 combines with J gene TRBJ2-7; TRBD1 aligns across 8 bases. The CDR3 runs 12 residues. V lost 5 bases to trimming and J lost 7 bases; unmatched junction nucleotides: 4. Germline CDR1 is PRHDT and CDR2 is FYEKMQ (reference sequence). The DNA for the CDR3 is TGTGCCAGCAGCGCTAGGACAGGGGAGCAGTACTTC. Its translation is CASSARTGEQYF.

The J gene is TRBJ2-7, the V gene TRBV6-5, with D uncertain. The length of the CDR3 is 14 residues. The V end was cut by 2 bases, the J end by 6 bases, with 14 bases between. Per the germline V gene, CDR1 is MNHEY and CDR2 is SVGAGI. CDR3 nucleotide sequence: TGTGCCAGCAGTTACATCCCCTTAGTGGGCGAGCAGTACTTC. It is translated as CASSYIPLVGEQYF.

This chain links TRBV27 with TRBJ1-6; TRBD1 might be the D (5 bases). Trimming left V 4 bases short and J 2 bases short, with 12 bases between. Germline CDR1 reads MNHEY; CDR2 reads SMNVEV (reference sequence). The CDR3 contains 16 residues. In DNA, the CDR3 is TGTGCCAGCAGTTCGCAGGGTAGGACCTATAATTCACCCCTCCACTTT. Amino acid sequence: CASSSQGRTYNSPLHF.

The chain combines TRBV9 with TRBJ2-1, with TRBD1 matching over 7 bases. This CDR3 is built from 15 residues. CDR1 and CDR2 from the germline V gene are SGDLS and YYNGEE. V lost 1 base to trimming and J lost 2 bases; unmatched junction nucleotides: 3. The CDR3 loop is CASSVQGETYNEQFF. The CDR3 nucleotides read TGTGCCAGCAGCGTACAGGGGGAGACCTACAATGAGCAGTTCTTC.

CDR3 bases: TGTGCCACCAGGCTAGCGGGAGGGAACACCGGGGAGCTGTTTTTT. Its translation: CATRLAGGNTGELFF. This chain uses TRBV6-5 with TRBJ2-2, with 11 positions matching TRBD2. The CDR3 extends over 15 amino acids. V was clipped by 10 bases and J by 1 base; unmatched bases: 5. CDR1 and CDR2 (germline): MNHEY, SVGAGI.

The rearrangement links TRBV7-9 to TRBJ1-2; D is perhaps TRBD1 (6 bases). The germline V and J ends were trimmed by 5 bases and 7 bases, with 20 bases remaining between them. The V gene's germline CDR1 is SEHNR and CDR2 FQNEAQ (reference sequence). This CDR3 spans 15 amino acids. The CDR3 coding sequence is TGTGCCAGCAGCCGGGACACCCAGGCCAAGTTTGGCTACACCTTC. It translates to CASSRDTQAKFGYTF.

This clone was observed a handful of times. The V gene is TRBV7-2, the J gene TRBJ2-3; 8 bases map to TRBD2. Germline CDR1 SGHTA, CDR2 FQGNSA. The ends lost 5 bases at V and 10 bases at J; junction bases unmatched: 2. The CDR3 sequence is 11 residues long. CDR3 sequence reads: CASSPGGAQYF. The CDR3 DNA is TGTGCCAGCAGCCCGGGGGGGGCGCAGTATTTT.

V gene TRBV28 combines with J gene TRBJ1-5; D uncertain. The CDR3 extends over 14 amino acids. The germline gives CDR1 MDHEN, CDR2 SYDVKM. V gave up 7 bases and J gave up 3 bases, with 13 bases separating them. CDR3 region: CASTPQSSNQPQHF. CDR3 bases: TGTGCCAGCACCCCGCAGAGTTCCAATCAGCCCCAGCATTTT.

V usage is TRBV5-1 and J usage is TRBJ2-2, with 10 bases matching TRBD1. The CDR3 spans 15 residues. The germline CDR1 and CDR2 sequences are SGHRS and YFSETQ. V was pared by 4 bases and J by 3 bases, with 3 bases of the junction left unmatched. The CDR3, as DNA: TGCGCCAGCAGCCCCGGACAGGGGGACACCGGGGAGCTGTTTTTT. It yields the protein CASSPGQGDTGELFF.

The V and J genes are TRBV2 and TRBJ1-4; D unclear. With 6 bases removed from V and 5 bases from J, the gap between germline ends came to 16 bases. Germline CDR1 SNHLY, CDR2 FYNNEI. The CDR3 contains 15 residues. This chain's CDR3 is CASSNSKGRNEKLFF. The CDR3 coding sequence is TGTGCCAGCAGCAATTCAAAGGGTCGCAATGAAAAACTGTTTTTT.

The chain joins TRBV24-1 to TRBJ2-1, with D tentatively TRBD1 or TRBD2 (5 bases each). CDR3 size: 15 residues. With 2 bases removed from V and 2 bases from J, the gap between germline ends came to 9 bases. Germline CDR1 and CDR2: KGHDR and SFDVKD. The CDR3 reads CATSDSWGPYNEQFF. The CDR3 bases are TGTGCCACCAGTGATTCTTGGGGACCCTACAATGAGCAGTTCTTC.

The chain couples TRBV4-3 to TRBJ2-5, with D hard to call. The V gene lost 0 bases and the J gene lost 1 base, with 9 bases spanning the gap. There are 15 residues in the CDR3. Germline V gene data show CDR1 as LGHNA and CDR2 as YSLEER. The CDR3 sequence is CASSQDIRTQETQYF. The DNA for the CDR3 is TGCGCCAGCAGCCAAGATATAAGAACCCAAGAGACCCAGTACTTC.

V is TRBV19 and J is TRBJ1-2; D not resolved. Trimming pared 6 bases from V and 2 bases from J, leaving 13 bases between. This CDR3 has 14 amino acids. The germline V gene has CDR1 LNHDA and CDR2 SQIVND (reference sequence). The CDR3 DNA is TGTGCCAGTAGGATGGACGGATACAACTATGGCTACACCTTC. It translates to CASRMDGYNYGYTF.

The chain uses TRBV7-3 and TRBJ2-1; D unresolved. CDR1 SGHTA and CDR2 FQGTGA come from the germline V gene. V shed 2 bases and J shed 5 bases, with 10 bases lying between them. The CDR3 runs to 14 residues. CDR3 DNA: TGTGCCAGCAGCTTACTTGGCGGAGACAATGAGCAGTTCTTC. Protein product: CASSLLGGDNEQFF.

This clone was observed a single time. The chain recombines TRBV13 with TRBJ2-3, with 8 bases fitting TRBD2. Germline lookup yields CDR1 PRHDT and CDR2 FYEKMQ (reference sequence). V shed 0 bases, J shed 2 bases, and the junction held 7 bases outside the gene matches. This CDR3 has 17 amino acids. CDR3 nucleotide sequence: TGTGCCAGCAGCTTAGGCGCCGGGGGGGCGGTCACAGATACGCAGTATTTT. Translation gives CASSLGAGGAVTDTQYF. Based on the CDR3 plus reference TRBV13 and TRBJ2-3, the full variable domain is AAGVIQSPRHLIKEKRETATLKCYPIPRHDTVYWYQQGPGQDPQFLISFYEKMQSDKGSIPDRFSAQQFSDYHSELNMSSLELGDSALYFCASSLGAGGAVTDTQYFGPGTRLTVL.

The genes are TRBV16 and TRBJ1-5; D uncertain. V lost 0 bases and J 0 bases, leaving 15 bases between the germline ends. CDR1 and CDR2 (germline): KGHSY, FQNENV. The CDR3 contains 18 residues. The CDR3 is CASSQSSGRTDSNQPQHF. CDR3 DNA: TGTGCCAGCAGCCAATCGAGTGGTAGGACTGATAGCAATCAGCCCCAGCATTTT.

The chain couples TRBV7-8 to TRBJ1-2; D may be TRBD1 (6 bases). The CDR3 covers 15 residues. CDR1 is SGHVS, CDR2 FQNEAQ, per germline. V was trimmed by 5 bases and J by 6 bases, leaving 19 bases between them. CDR3 coding DNA: TGTGCCAGCAGCCCTTTCATTTCGGGGGGCGATGGCTACACCTTC. Translated: CASSPFISGGDGYTF.

This clone is medium-sized in the sample. The chain carries TRBV5-4 and TRBJ2-5, with TRBD2 matching over 11 bases. The germline CDR1 and CDR2 sequences are SGHNT and YYREEE (reference sequence). This CDR3 is 14 amino acids long. With V trimmed by 4 bases and J by 8 bases, 7 bases remained unmatched. CDR3 region: CASSLRTSGSTQYF. The CDR3 coding sequence is TGTGCCAGCAGCCTACGGACTAGCGGGTCTACCCAGTACTTC.

The J gene is TRBJ2-7, the V gene TRBV2; D gene unclear. CDR3 length equals 15 residues. From germline, CDR1 is SNHLY and CDR2 FYNNEI. Trimming shortened V by 8 bases and J by 3 bases, and 20 bases separated the two germline ends. The CDR3 reads CASSTNKGWVYEQYF. The CDR3 DNA follows: TGTGCCAGCTCTACGAACAAGGGTTGGGTCTACGAGCAGTACTTC.

The V and J genes are TRBV5-1 and TRBJ2-1, with TRBD2 identical over 12 bases. This CDR3 is built from 16 residues. Germline assignment: CDR1 SGHRS and CDR2 YFSETQ. With V trimmed by 4 bases and J by 3 bases, 5 bases remained unmatched. The CDR3 nucleotides read TGCGCCAGCAGCAAGCTACTAGCGGGGGGCTACAATGAGCAGTTCTTC. Protein product: CASSKLLAGGYNEQFF.

This clone has only one observation. The rearrangement uses TRBV27 and TRBJ2-2; the match to TRBD1 covers 7 bases. This CDR3 is 15 amino acids long. V lost 7 bases, J lost 0 bases, and 5 bases stayed unmatched. From germline, CDR1 is MNHEY and CDR2 SMNVEV (reference sequence). The CDR3 DNA reads as TGTGCCAGCACCCGGGACAGTTCGAACACCGGGGAGCTGTTTTTT. Translation gives CASTRDSSNTGELFF.